This TCR beta chain was recorded in a study of cytomegalovirus exposure and HLA in healthy donors. Whole-study findings and limits: TCR beta chains numbering more than 150 were designated cytomegalovirus-associated. A further, later analysis showed that HLA-associated TCR beta chains (compared with equally common others) were more clonally expanded.

Note on this clone: Its antigen is not known.

Both 60 Vbeta primers and 13 Jbeta primers went into the PCR. Per the study methods: Some 80 million unique TCR beta chains, some 11 million shared, were counted in a later analysis. Sequencing used immunoSEQ multiplex PCR; TCRdb keeps in-frame clones, though not all of them. V, J and clone size are taken as reported in that table, and D and trimming were inferred from the DNA itself. In all, the sample yields 80,000 to 95,000 clones. V shed 3 bases and J shed 0 bases, with 5 bases lying between them. This CDR3 region has 13 residues. Germline V CDR1 and CDR2: SNHLY, FYNNEI. Sequenced: PBMCs. V usage is TRBV2 and J usage is TRBJ1-1; D gene unclear. The sequence was obtained from a man in his forties or fifties in good health and CMV-seropositive. The CDR3 nucleotides are TGTGCCAGCAGTGACGCAGTGAACACTGAAGCTTTCTTT. Translation: CASSDAVNTEAFF.